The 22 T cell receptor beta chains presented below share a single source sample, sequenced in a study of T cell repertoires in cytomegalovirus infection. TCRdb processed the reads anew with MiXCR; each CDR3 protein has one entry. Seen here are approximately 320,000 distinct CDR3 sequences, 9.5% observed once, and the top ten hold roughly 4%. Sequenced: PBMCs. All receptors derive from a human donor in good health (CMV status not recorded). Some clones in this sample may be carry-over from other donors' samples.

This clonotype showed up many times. The CDR3 loop reads CASSLGTGGTVNTEAFF. Here the CDR3 DNA reads TGTGCCAGCAGCTTAGGGACAGGGGGTACCGTGAACACTGAAGCTTTCTTT. V gene TRBV7-8 combines with J gene TRBJ1-1; 10 bases match TRBD1. V shed 1 base and J 0 bases; nucleotides not matched to a gene: 5. CDR3 length: 17 residues. Germline CDR1 SGHVS, CDR2 FQNEAQ.

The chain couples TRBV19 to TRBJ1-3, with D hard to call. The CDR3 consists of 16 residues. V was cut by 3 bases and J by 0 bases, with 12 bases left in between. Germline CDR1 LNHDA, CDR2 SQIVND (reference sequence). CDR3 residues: CASSIGGLSSGNTIYF. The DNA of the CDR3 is TGTGCCAGTAGTATCGGAGGGCTGAGCTCTGGAAACACCATATATTTT.

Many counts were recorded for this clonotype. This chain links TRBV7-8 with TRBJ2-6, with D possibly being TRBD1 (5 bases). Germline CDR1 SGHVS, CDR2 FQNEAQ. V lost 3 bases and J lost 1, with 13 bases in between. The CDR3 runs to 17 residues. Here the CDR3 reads CASSLAQARSGANVLTF. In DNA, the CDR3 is TGTGCCAGCAGCTTGGCACAGGCCCGTTCTGGGGCCAACGTCCTGACTTTC.

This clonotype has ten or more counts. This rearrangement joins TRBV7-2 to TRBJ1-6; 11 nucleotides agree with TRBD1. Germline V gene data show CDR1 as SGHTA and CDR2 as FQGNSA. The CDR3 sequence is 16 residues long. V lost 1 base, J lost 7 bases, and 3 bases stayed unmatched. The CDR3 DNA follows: TGTGCCAGCAGCTTAGTGGGGACAGGGGGGAATTCACCCCTCCACTTT. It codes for CASSLVGTGGNSPLHF.

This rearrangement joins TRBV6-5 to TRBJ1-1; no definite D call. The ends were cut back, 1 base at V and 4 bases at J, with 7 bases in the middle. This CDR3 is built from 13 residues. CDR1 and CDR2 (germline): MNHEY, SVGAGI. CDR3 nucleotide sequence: TGTGCCAGCAGTTACTACTCGGGCACTGAAGCTTTCTTT. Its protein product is CASSYYSGTEAFF.

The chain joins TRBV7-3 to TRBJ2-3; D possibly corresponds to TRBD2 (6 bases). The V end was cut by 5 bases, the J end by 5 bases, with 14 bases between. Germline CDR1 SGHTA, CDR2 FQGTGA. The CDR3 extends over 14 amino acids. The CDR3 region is CASSPGTGGDTQYF. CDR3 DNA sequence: TGTGCCAGCAGCCCCGGGACTGGGGGAGATACGCAGTATTTT.

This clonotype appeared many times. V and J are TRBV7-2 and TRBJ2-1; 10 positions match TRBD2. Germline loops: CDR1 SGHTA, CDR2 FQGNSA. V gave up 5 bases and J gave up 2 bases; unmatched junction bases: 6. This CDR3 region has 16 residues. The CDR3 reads CASSHLAGAAYNEQFF. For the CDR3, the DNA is TGTGCCAGCAGCCATCTAGCGGGGGCCGCCTACAATGAGCAGTTCTTC.

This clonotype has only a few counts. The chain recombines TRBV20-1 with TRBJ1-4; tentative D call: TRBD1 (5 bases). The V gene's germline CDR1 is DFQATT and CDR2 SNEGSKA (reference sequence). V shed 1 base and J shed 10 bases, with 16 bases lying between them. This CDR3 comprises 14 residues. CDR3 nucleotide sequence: TGCAGTGCTAGAGCATCGGGACCAAGGGTAAAACTGTTTTTT. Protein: CSARASGPRVKLFF.

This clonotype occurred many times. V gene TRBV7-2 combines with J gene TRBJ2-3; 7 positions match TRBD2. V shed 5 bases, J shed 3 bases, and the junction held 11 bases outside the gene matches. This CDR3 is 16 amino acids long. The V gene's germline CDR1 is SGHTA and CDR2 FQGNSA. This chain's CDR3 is CASSPHGGLVTDTQYF. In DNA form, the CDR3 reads TGTGCCAGCAGCCCCCACGGCGGACTAGTGACAGATACGCAGTATTTT.

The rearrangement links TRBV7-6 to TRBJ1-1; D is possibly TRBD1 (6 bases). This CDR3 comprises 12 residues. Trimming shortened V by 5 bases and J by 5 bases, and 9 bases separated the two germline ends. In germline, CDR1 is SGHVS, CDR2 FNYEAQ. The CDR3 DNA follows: TGTGCCAGCAGCCACAGGGAAACTGAAGCTTTCTTT. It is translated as CASSHRETEAFF.

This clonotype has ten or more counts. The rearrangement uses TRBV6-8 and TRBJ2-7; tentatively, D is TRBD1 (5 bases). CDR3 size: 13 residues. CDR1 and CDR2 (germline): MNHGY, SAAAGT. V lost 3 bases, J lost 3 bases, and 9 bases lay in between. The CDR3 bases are TGTGCCAGCAGTTATCCAGGGTACTACGAGCAGTACTTC. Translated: CASSYPGYYEQYF.

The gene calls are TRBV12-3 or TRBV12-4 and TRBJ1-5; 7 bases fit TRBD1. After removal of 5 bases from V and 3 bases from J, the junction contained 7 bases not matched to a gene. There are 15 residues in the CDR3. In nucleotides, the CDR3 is TGTGCCAGCAGTCTCGACAGGGAGAACAATCAGCCCCAGCATTTT. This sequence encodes CASSLDRENNQPQHF.

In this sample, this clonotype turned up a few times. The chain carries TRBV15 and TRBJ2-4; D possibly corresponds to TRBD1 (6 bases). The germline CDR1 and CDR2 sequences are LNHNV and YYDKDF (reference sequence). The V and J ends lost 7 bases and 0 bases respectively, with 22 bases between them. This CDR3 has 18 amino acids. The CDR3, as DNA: TGTGCCACCACCGGACCATTACAGGGCCCAATAGCCAAAAACATTCAGTACTTC. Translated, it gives CATTGPLQGPIAKNIQYF. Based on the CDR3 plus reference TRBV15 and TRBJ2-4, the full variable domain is DAMVIQNPRYQVTQFGKPVTLSCSQTLNHNVMYWYQQKSSQAPKLLFHYYDKDFNNEADTPDNFQSRRPNTSFCFLDIRSPGLGDTAMYLCATTGPLQGPIAKNIQYFGAGTRLSVL.

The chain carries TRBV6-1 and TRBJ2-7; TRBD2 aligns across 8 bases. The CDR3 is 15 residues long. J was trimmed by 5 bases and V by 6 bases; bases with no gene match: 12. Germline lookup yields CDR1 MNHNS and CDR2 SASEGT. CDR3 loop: CASSRPEAGVHEQYF. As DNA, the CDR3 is TGTGCCAGCAGCCGCCCGGAAGCGGGGGTTCACGAGCAGTACTTC.

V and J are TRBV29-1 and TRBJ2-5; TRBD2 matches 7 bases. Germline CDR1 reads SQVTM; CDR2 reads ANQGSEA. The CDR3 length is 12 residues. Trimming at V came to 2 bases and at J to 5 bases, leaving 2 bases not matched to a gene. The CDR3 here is CSVERGSETQYF. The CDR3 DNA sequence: TGCAGCGTTGAACGCGGGAGCGAGACCCAGTACTTC.

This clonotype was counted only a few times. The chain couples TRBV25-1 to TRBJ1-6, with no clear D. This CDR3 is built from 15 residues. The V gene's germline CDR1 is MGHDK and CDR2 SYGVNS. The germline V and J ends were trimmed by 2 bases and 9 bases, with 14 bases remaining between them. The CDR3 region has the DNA TGTGCCAGCAGTGAACAAGGGCTTCGACGTTCACCCCTCCACTTT. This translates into CASSEQGLRRSPLHF.

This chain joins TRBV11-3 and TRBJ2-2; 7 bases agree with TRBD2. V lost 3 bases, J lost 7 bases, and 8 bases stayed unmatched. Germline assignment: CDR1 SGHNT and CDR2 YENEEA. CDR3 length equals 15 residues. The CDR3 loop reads CASSFSGQFVGELFF. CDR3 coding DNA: TGTGCCAGCAGCTTTAGCGGGCAGTTCGTCGGGGAGCTGTTTTTT.

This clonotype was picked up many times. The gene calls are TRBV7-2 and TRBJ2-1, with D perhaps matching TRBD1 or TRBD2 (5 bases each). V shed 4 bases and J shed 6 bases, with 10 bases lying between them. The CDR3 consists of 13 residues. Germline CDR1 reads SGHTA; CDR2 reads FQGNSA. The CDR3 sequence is CASSSPGRNEQFF. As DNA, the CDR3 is TGTGCCAGCAGCTCCCCGGGACGCAATGAGCAGTTCTTC. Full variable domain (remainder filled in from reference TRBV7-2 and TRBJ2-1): GAGVSQSPSNKVTEKGKDVELRCDPISGHTALYWYRQSLGQGLEFLIYFQGNSAPDKSGLPSDRFSAERTGGSVSTLTIQRTQQEDSAVYLCASSSPGRNEQFFGPGTRLTVL.

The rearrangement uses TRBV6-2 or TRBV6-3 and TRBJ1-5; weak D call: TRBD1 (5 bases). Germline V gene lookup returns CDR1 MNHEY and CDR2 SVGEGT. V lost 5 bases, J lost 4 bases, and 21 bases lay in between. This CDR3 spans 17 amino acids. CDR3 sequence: CASSPDGPQGINQPQHF. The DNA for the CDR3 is TGTGCCAGCAGTCCTGATGGCCCCCAGGGAATAAATCAGCCCCAGCATTTT.

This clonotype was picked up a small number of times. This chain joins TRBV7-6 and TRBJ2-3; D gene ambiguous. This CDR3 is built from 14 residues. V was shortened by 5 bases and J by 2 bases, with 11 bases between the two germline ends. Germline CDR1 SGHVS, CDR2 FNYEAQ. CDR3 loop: CASSRSGFTDTQYF. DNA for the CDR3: TGTGCCAGCAGCCGAAGTGGGTTCACAGATACGCAGTATTTT.

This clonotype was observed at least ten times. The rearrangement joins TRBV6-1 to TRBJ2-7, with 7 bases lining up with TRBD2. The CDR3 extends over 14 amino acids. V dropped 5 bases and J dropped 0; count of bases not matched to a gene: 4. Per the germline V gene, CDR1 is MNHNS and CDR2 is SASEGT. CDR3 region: CASSRGGTSYEQYF. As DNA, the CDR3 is TGTGCCAGCAGTCGCGGGGGAACCTCCTACGAGCAGTACTTC.

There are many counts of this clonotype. CDR3 in amino acids: CASSSFGGITDTQYF. In nucleotides, the CDR3 is TGTGCCAGCAGCTCCTTCGGGGGGATAACAGATACGCAGTATTTT. The chain couples TRBV7-2 to TRBJ2-3, with 7 bases identical to TRBD2. CDR1 and CDR2 from the germline V gene are SGHTA and FQGNSA. The length of the CDR3 is 15 residues. Germline trimming cut 4 bases from V and 3 bases from J; bases unmatched to any gene: 7.